These T cell receptor beta chains were read from a single sample in a study of T cell repertoires in cytomegalovirus infection. From the reads, TCRdb called clonotypes with MiXCR, one entry per CDR3 protein. This table holds hundreds of thousands of distinct CDR3 sequences, 42% found once. Which antigens these TCRs recognize remains unknown. The sequencing used cultured PBMCs, collected from culture after CMV antigen stimulation. These receptors all stem from a human donor in good health (CMV status not recorded). Some clones in this sample may be carry-over from other donors' samples. Both conserved end residues are trimmed from each CDR3. Fields, in order: J gene, V gene, CDR3 protein.

>TRBJ1-1|TRBV7-2
ASSTQGWFTEAF
>TRBJ2-7|TRBV7-2
ASSFGDTYEQY
>TRBJ2-2|TRBV7-9
ASSPKGTIGGELF
>TRBJ2-7|TRBV7-8
ASSLGVGIIDYEQY
>TRBJ1-2|TRBV5-4
ASSLEAAGVNYGYT
>TRBJ2-3|TRBV4-1
ASSQGAGGYTDTQY
>TRBJ2-5|TRBV7-2
ASSFTTGGYGETQY
>TRBJ2-7|TRBV12-3/TRBV12-4
ASRGGMSYEQY
>TRBJ2-1|TRBV5-4
ASSLAERVEQF
>TRBJ1-2|TRBV6-6
ASSPPVGGAEGYT
>TRBJ2-1|TRBV19
ASSRGTGWSAGVEQF
>TRBJ1-1|TRBV7-2
ASSHRQGEAF
>TRBJ1-2|TRBV7-2
ASSSPGGGYT
>TRBJ2-1|TRBV27
ASSPTGLAGGAPVNEQF
>TRBJ2-7|TRBV7-8
ASSSQAGSSGSSY
>TRBJ1-2|TRBV7-2
ASSGRQGLQGYT
>TRBJ2-1|TRBV28
ASRVPGGEQF